Below are 20 T cell receptor beta chains sequenced from a single sample in a study of T cells after yellow fever vaccination. TCRdb used MiXCR to reprocess the 5' RACE reads, holding one entry per CDR3 protein. The profile shows around 320,000 distinct CDR3 sequences, 8.7% of them singletons. Sequencing was performed on CD4+ T cells sorted from PBMCs, taken 5 days after the yellow fever booster vaccination. These receptors were collected from a man aged 18 to 29 who received the YFV17D yellow fever vaccine.

The chain uses TRBV11-2 and TRBJ2-5; 7 positions agree with TRBD2. In germline, CDR1 is SGHAT, CDR2 FQNNGV. This CDR3 has 15 residues. V lost 5 bases, J lost 1 base, and 7 bases stayed unmatched. The CDR3 nucleotides read TGTGCCAGCAGCCCCTCGGGGGGTACCCAAGAGACCCAGTACTTC. It specifies CASSPSGGTQETQYF.

This clonotype has more than one count but fewer than ten. The V call is TRBV4-1, the J call TRBJ2-5; 10 bases map to TRBD2. The V segment lost 0 bases and the J segment 4 bases; nucleotides outside the gene matches: 2. The CDR3 runs 15 residues. CDR1 and CDR2 from the germline V gene are MGHRA and YSYEKL. CDR3 in amino acids: CASSQDLAGVETQYF. The CDR3 nucleotides read TGCGCCAGCAGCCAAGATCTAGCGGGGGTAGAGACCCAGTACTTC.

The V and J genes are TRBV10-3 and TRBJ2-5; the match to TRBD2 covers 10 bases. V shed 5 bases, J shed 3 bases, and the junction held 15 bases outside the gene matches. Germline-derived CDR1 and CDR2 are ENHRY and SYGVKD. The CDR3 covers 18 residues. The CDR3 here is CAISHKLQIGLAEETQYF. The CDR3 nucleotides are TGTGCCATCAGTCATAAGTTGCAGATTGGACTAGCGGAAGAGACCCAGTACTTC.

This clonotype has more than one count but fewer than ten. The chain couples TRBV20-1 to TRBJ1-2, with 10 bases identical to TRBD1. With 6 bases clipped from V and 6 bases from J, the junction kept 10 bases outside the gene matches. Germline lookup yields CDR1 DFQATT and CDR2 SNEGSKA (reference sequence). This CDR3 is 14 amino acids long. CDR3 sequence: CSATEGQGVDGYTF. The DNA for the CDR3 is TGCAGTGCCACGGAAGGACAGGGGGTCGATGGCTACACCTTC.

Only a few counts were recorded for this clonotype. The chain combines TRBV20-1 with TRBJ1-5; TRBD1 matches 7 bases. Germline CDR1 is DFQATT and CDR2 is SNEGSKA (reference sequence). This CDR3 spans 12 amino acids. After removal of 6 bases from V and 5 bases from J, the junction contained 4 bases not matched to a gene. The CDR3 DNA reads as TGCAGTGCCATACAGGGGTATCAGCCCCAGCATTTT. Its translation is CSAIQGYQPQHF.

Concerning this clonotype itself: A much larger clonotype is one base distant, so this may be a read error. This chain uses TRBV7-2 with TRBJ2-5; 9 nucleotides line up with TRBD1. Per the germline V gene, CDR1 is SGHTA and CDR2 is FQGNSA. There are 14 residues in the CDR3. The ends lost 5 bases at V and 4 bases at J; junction bases unmatched: 5. DNA for the CDR3: TGTGCCAGCAGCCTGCTGGACAGGGGAGAGACCCAGTACTTC. Its translation is CASSLLDRGETQYF.

CDR3 residues: CASSQTQGATDTQYF. The CDR3 DNA sequence: TGTGCCAGCTCTCAAACACAGGGGGCAACAGATACGCAGTATTTT. V gene TRBV18 combines with J gene TRBJ2-3; 9 nucleotides match TRBD1. The CDR3 runs 15 residues. The trim removed 6 bases at V and 3 bases at J, leaving 7 bases unmatched. The germline CDR1 and CDR2 sequences are KGHSH and LQKENI. Full variable domain (missing parts from reference TRBV18 and TRBJ2-3): NAGVMQNPRHLVRRRGQEARLRCSPMKGHSHVYWYRQLPEEGLKFMVYLQKENIIDESGMPKERFSAEFPKEGPSILRIQQVVRGDSAAYFCASSQTQGATDTQYFGPGTRLTVL.

This sequence joins TRBV20-1 and TRBJ1-4; TRBD1 agrees at 9 bases. Germline CDR1 reads DFQATT; CDR2 reads SNEGSKA (reference sequence). V trimming: 5 bases; J trimming: 5 bases; junction bases outside the gene matches: 3. This CDR3 region has 13 residues. Here the CDR3 DNA reads TGCAGTGCTTTGACAGGGGGAAATGAAAAACTGTTTTTT. This translates into CSALTGGNEKLFF.

This clonotype appeared a few times. The rearrangement links TRBV18 to TRBJ1-2, with unresolved D. Germline V lookup: CDR1 KGHSH, CDR2 LQKENI. V lost 5 bases and J 4 bases, leaving 14 bases between the germline ends. This CDR3 has 14 amino acids. Written as DNA, the CDR3 is TGTGCCAGCTCAAACGGGATTACCTCCTATGGCTACACCTTC. As protein: CASSNGITSYGYTF.

This clonotype was recorded at least ten times. For the CDR3, the DNA is TGTGCCAGCAGGACTAGCGCCTCGTACCAAGAGACCCAGTACTTC. Translated, it gives CASRTSASYQETQYF. The chain recombines TRBV6-1 with TRBJ2-5; 8 bases agree with TRBD2. The CDR3 contains 15 residues. Germline CDR1 is MNHNS and CDR2 is SASEGT. V shed 6 bases and J 0 bases; nucleotides not matched to a gene: 6.

This chain connects TRBV9 to TRBJ2-7; D is possibly TRBD2 (5 bases). CDR1 is SGDLS and CDR2 is YYNGEE in the germline V gene. V lost 2 bases, J lost 3 bases, and 15 bases lay in between. The CDR3 length is 15 residues. CDR3 in DNA: TGTGCCAGCAGCGTCCCTGTCGATGAGGGCTACGAGCAGTACTTC. Its protein is CASSVPVDEGYEQYF.

The chain couples TRBV12-3 or TRBV12-4 to TRBJ2-1, with 7 bases identical to TRBD1. This CDR3 has 12 residues. The V and J ends lost 5 bases and 7 bases, in that order; junction bases with no gene match: 2. The CDR3 DNA reads as TGTGCCAGCAGTGACAGGGTTAATGAGCAGTTCTTC. It codes for CASSDRVNEQFF.

In its sample, this clonotype was seen many times. In DNA, the CDR3 is TGCGCCAGCAGCCAAGTTAGGGGGGTGGGGGATACGCAGTATTTT. Protein: CASSQVRGVGDTQYF. The chain employs TRBV4-3 and TRBJ2-3; D may correspond to TRBD1 or TRBD2 (6 bases each). The CDR3 runs to 15 residues. Deletions cut 1 base from V and 6 bases from J, with 14 bases between. Per the germline V gene, CDR1 is LGHNA and CDR2 is YSLEER.

This clonotype has ten or more counts. The V and J genes are TRBV24-1 and TRBJ2-3, with TRBD1 matching 12 bases. Unmatched junction bases numbered 5, after V lost 4 bases and J lost 7 bases. CDR1 and CDR2 from the germline V gene are KGHDR and SFDVKD. The length of the CDR3 is 15 residues. CDR3 nucleotide sequence: TGTGCCACCAGTGAAACCGGGACAGGGGGCTATACGCAGTATTTT. Translating gives CATSETGTGGYTQYF.

This chain connects TRBV9 to TRBJ2-3, with TRBD2 identical over 12 bases. CDR1 and CDR2 from the germline V gene are SGDLS and YYNGEE. V was pared by 2 bases and J by 3 bases, with 16 bases of the junction left unmatched. This CDR3 comprises 20 residues. CDR3 sequence reads: CASSVTSTLAGGRDTDTQYF. CDR3 coding DNA: TGTGCCAGCAGCGTTACTTCTACCCTAGCGGGGGGGCGCGATACAGATACGCAGTATTTT.

This chain joins TRBV7-3 and TRBJ2-2; 9 bases align to TRBD1. Trimming cost V 5 bases and J 4 bases; bases outside gene matches: 5. Germline lookup yields CDR1 SGHTA and CDR2 FQGTGA. The CDR3 loop spans 15 amino acids. The CDR3, as DNA: TGTGCCAGCAGCAGGACAGGGGCCGTCACCGGGGAGCTGTTTTTT. This gives the protein CASSRTGAVTGELFF.

In this sample, this clonotype turned up many times. This sequence joins TRBV4-3 and TRBJ2-1; 10 bases line up with TRBD2. Germline-derived CDR1 and CDR2 are LGHNA and YSLEER. The CDR3 consists of 16 residues. Unmatched junction bases numbered 6, after V lost 4 bases and J lost 3 bases. The CDR3 DNA reads TGCGCCAGCAGCCCCCGGACTAGCGGTCTCTACAATGAGCAGTTCTTC. Translation gives CASSPRTSGLYNEQFF.

This clonotype was recorded a few times. V and J are TRBV7-2 and TRBJ1-5; possible D gene TRBD1, 6 bases. The CDR3 sequence is 16 residues long. Germline CDR1 and CDR2: SGHTA and FQGNSA. Trimming took off 0 bases at V and 0 bases at J, with 9 bases between the two ends. The CDR3 DNA reads as TGTGCCAGCAGCTTAGCGGCAGGGGTTAGCAATCAGCCCCAGCATTTT. It encodes CASSLAAGVSNQPQHF.

This clonotype was seen more than once but under ten times. The V gene is TRBV23-1, the J gene TRBJ1-5; TRBD1 aligns across 8 bases. TRBV23-1 is given ORF status, its function remaining uncertain. With V trimmed by 0 bases and J by 5 bases, 6 bases remained unmatched. CDR3 length equals 16 residues. Here the CDR3 DNA reads TGCGCCAGCAGTCAATCGGACAGGGAGCCCGATCAGCCCCAGCATTTT. This sequence encodes CASSQSDREPDQPQHF.

The J gene is TRBJ2-3, the V gene TRBV18; D gene ambiguous. CDR1 is KGHSH and CDR2 is LQKENI in the germline V gene. The V end was cut by 6 bases, the J end by 4 bases, with 11 bases between. The CDR3 extends over 13 amino acids. The DNA for the CDR3 is TGTGCCAGCTCTCCGACTTGGTCAGATACGCAGTATTTT. This encodes CASSPTWSDTQYF.